The present entry profiles one T cell receptor beta chain with its context. This sample was taken from a study of blood T cell repertoires in COVID-19. This CDR3 is 15 amino acids long. Trimming cost V 1 base and J 0 bases, with 7 bases left between them. Germline CDR1 reads LGHDT; CDR2 reads YNNKEL (reference sequence). The assay was immunoSEQ multiplex PCR, and TCRdb's table has in-frame clones only and misses some. The data contain about 190,000 clones, about 88% of them seen just once; the ten biggest clones take up about 6.8%. The sequenced material came from peripheral blood. This receptor was obtained from a woman in her forties who had recovered from COVID-19. The V and J genes are TRBV3-1 (or the pseudogene TRBV3-2) and TRBJ1-3; D is possibly TRBD1 (6 bases). The chain's CDR3 is CASSQGQVSGNTIYF. CDR3 nucleotides: TGTGCCAGCAGCCAAGGACAGGTCTCTGGAAACACCATATATTTT.